These 26 T cell receptor beta chains originate from one sample sequenced in a study of CD8+CD57+ T cells in acquired aplastic anemia (dated by TCRdb to the late 2010s). Sequenced using an Illumina HiSeq 2000. Genomic DNA was used as template for profiling of TCR beta VDJ combinations and CDR3 sequences. Starting from the raw public reads, TCRdb applied fastp trimming at Q25, assembled clones with MiXCR and retained in-frame beta chains. Rows matching on CDR3 protein sequence are summarized as one entry with the most common DNA and genes. In all, the sample holds about 58,000 distinct CDR3 sequences, and approximately 54% of those were seen once. The ten largest clones add up to around 17% of the sample. Flow cytometry had shown CD8+CD57+ cell expansion in the patients selected for sequencing. Sample: sorted CD4+, CD8+, or CD8+CD57+ T cells (not recorded which) from PBMCs. All receptors come from a human donor with aplastic anemia.

There are many counts of this clonotype. CDR3 residues: CASSYSGEQYF. The CDR3 bases are TGTGCCAGCAGTTACAGTGGAGAGCAGTACTTC. The gene calls are TRBV6-5 and TRBJ2-7, with D uncertain. V lost 2 bases to trimming and J lost 7 bases, with 6 bases between them. This CDR3 comprises 11 residues. Looked up from germline, CDR1 is MNHEY and CDR2 is SVGAGI.

This clonotype occurred many times. The CDR3 nucleotides read TGTGCCAGTAGTTATACGACAGGTCCTGGGCAGCCCCAGCATTTT. Translating gives CASSYTTGPGQPQHF. The genes are TRBV19 and TRBJ1-5; tentative D call: TRBD1 (6 bases). This CDR3 comprises 15 residues. Looked up from germline, CDR1 is LNHDA and CDR2 is SQIVND (reference sequence). V lost 5 bases, J lost 7 bases, and 18 bases lay in between.

This clonotype ranks as medium-sized. This chain joins TRBV29-1 and TRBJ1-1; D uncertain. Germline CDR1 SQVTM, CDR2 ANQGSEA. V dropped 8 bases and J dropped 6 bases, with 16 bases sitting between them. CDR3 length equals 12 residues. The CDR3 loop is CSLEREGAEAFF. The CDR3 DNA follows: TGCAGCTTGGAGAGGGAAGGCGCTGAAGCTTTCTTT.

With regard to this clonotype: A read error may produce the germline difference seen at one junction end. CDR3 sequence reads: CASSQAGVGETQYF. The CDR3 DNA reads TGCGCCAGCAGCCAAGCAGGGGTGGGCGAGACCCAGTACTTC. The chain employs TRBV9 and TRBJ2-5, with D maybe TRBD1 (6 bases). The CDR3 length is 14 residues. Germline V gene data show CDR1 as SGDLS and CDR2 as YYNGEE.

As concerns this clonotype: Possible read error: a much larger clone is one base away. The chain links TRBV4-1 to TRBJ1-1; TRBD1 aligns across 7 bases. Germline lookup yields CDR1 MGHRA and CDR2 YSYEKL. CDR3 length: 17 amino acids. The CDR3 nucleotides are TGCGCCAGCAACCAAGAAGCGAAACCGGGACAGAACATTGAAGCTTTCTTT. Protein sequence: CASNQEAKPGQNIEAFF.

The CDR3, as DNA: TGTGCCACCAGCAGAGGCAGGGCATCACCCCTCCACTTT. Its translation is CATSRGRASPLHF. V is TRBV15 and J is TRBJ1-6, with TRBD1 as a possible D gene (5 bases). CDR1 and CDR2 (germline): LNHNV, YYDKDF (reference sequence). The CDR3 extends over 13 amino acids. Deletions cut 1 base from V and 10 bases from J, with 8 bases between.

J is TRBJ1-2 and V is TRBV25-1; D is undetermined. Germline CDR1 reads MGHDK; CDR2 reads SYGVNS. There are 13 residues in the CDR3. Deletions cut 6 bases from V and 4 bases from J, with 12 bases between. The CDR3 loop reads CASSHRVSYGYTF. CDR3 coding DNA: TGTGCCAGCAGCCATCGGGTCTCCTATGGCTACACCTTC.

This clonotype was detected ten times or more. This sequence joins TRBV7-9 and TRBJ1-4; D is perhaps TRBD1 (5 bases). V gave up 5 bases and J gave up 6 bases, with 16 bases separating them. This CDR3 is built from 15 residues. CDR1 SEHNR and CDR2 FQNEAQ come from the germline V gene (reference sequence). The CDR3 DNA follows: TGTGCCAGCAGCAAAAGGGGCGGCTGGGATGAAAAACTGTTTTTT. Translation gives CASSKRGGWDEKLFF.

The chain couples TRBV20-1 to TRBJ1-5; possibly TRBD1 for D (6 bases). Germline loops: CDR1 DFQATT, CDR2 SNEGSKA (reference sequence). CDR3 length: 14 residues. With 3 bases removed from V and 0 bases from J, the gap between germline ends came to 9 bases. CDR3 sequence (DNA): TGCAGTGCTAGTAGGGACACTAGCAATCAGCCCCAGCATTTT. Translating gives CSASRDTSNQPQHF.

The V gene is TRBV15, the J gene TRBJ2-3, with 7 positions matching TRBD1. V lost 4 bases and J lost 4; bases outside the gene matches: 5. The CDR3 loop spans 14 amino acids. Germline V gives CDR1 LNHNV, CDR2 YYDKDF (reference sequence). CDR3 residues: CATSTRQGPDTQYF. The DNA for the CDR3 is TGTGCCACCAGCACAAGACAGGGACCAGATACGCAGTATTTT.

This clonotype appeared a few times. V usage is TRBV14 and J usage is TRBJ2-6, with unresolved D. With 4 bases removed from V and 3 bases from J, the gap between germline ends came to 16 bases. The germline V gene encodes CDR1 SGHDN and CDR2 FVKESK. There are 17 residues in the CDR3. CDR3 region: CASSPRTVLSGANVLTF. The CDR3 bases are TGTGCCAGCAGCCCCCGGACGGTGCTGAGTGGGGCCAACGTCCTGACTTTC.

V and J are TRBV11-1 and TRBJ2-3, with D tentatively TRBD1 (6 bases). The germline V and J ends were trimmed by 5 bases and 2 bases, with 14 bases remaining between them. CDR1 is SGHAT and CDR2 is FQDESV in the germline V gene (reference sequence). This CDR3 contains 15 residues. For the CDR3, the DNA is TGTGCCAGCAGCGCCCAGGGGTCAAACACAGATACGCAGTATTTT. It encodes CASSAQGSNTDTQYF. Together with reference TRBV11-1 and TRBJ2-3, the CDR3 gives the full variable domain: EAEVAQSPRYKITEKSQAVAFWCDPISGHATLYWYRQILGQGPELLVQFQDESVVDDSQLPKDRFSAERLKGVDSTLKIQPAELGDSAMYLCASSAQGSNTDTQYFGPGTRLTVL.

A remark on this clonotype: A junction end diverges from the germline sequence, so it may reflect a read error. The V call is TRBV29-1, the J call TRBJ2-7; no clear D gene. This CDR3 is built from 11 residues. CDR1 is SQVTM, CDR2 ANQGSEA, per germline. CDR3 region: CSVPENSNLLF. For the CDR3, the DNA is TGCAGCGTTCCAGAGAACAGTAATCTTCTCTTC.

Turning to this clonotype: Since a much larger clone is just one base distant, this may be a read error. The V call is TRBV4-1, the J call TRBJ2-1; TRBD2 aligns across 8 bases. The V gene end was trimmed by 1 base and the J gene end by 8 bases; junction bases not matched to a gene: 7. The CDR3 is made up of 15 amino acids. Germline CDR1 and CDR2: MGHRA and YSYEKL. The CDR3 protein is CASSQGLAWLDEQFF. As DNA, the CDR3 is TGCGCCAGCAGCCAAGGACTAGCGTGGTTGGATGAGCAGTTCTTC.

The chain links TRBV30 to TRBJ1-2; maybe TRBD1 (5 bases). The CDR3 loop spans 11 amino acids. With 5 bases removed from V and 5 bases from J, the gap between germline ends came to 9 bases. Looked up from germline, CDR1 is GTSNPN and CDR2 is SVGIG (reference sequence). CDR3 nucleotide sequence: TGTGCCTGGGATGGGGGTTATGGCTACACCTTC. Translated: CAWDGGYGYTF.

Points on this clonotype: Its ends do not fully match the called genes, so a read error is possible. The rearrangement uses TRBV6-7 and TRBJ1-5; D is uncertain. TRBV6-7 falls under the ORF class, with uncertain function. The CDR3 extends over 15 amino acids. CDR3 region: CASSYPGGGRVPQRF. The CDR3 DNA reads TGTGCCAGCAGTTACCCGGGTGGAGGGCGGGTGCCCCAGCGTTTT.

The sample holds one count of this clonotype. The chain recombines TRBV19 with TRBJ2-7; D is perhaps TRBD2 (6 bases). The germline V gene encodes CDR1 LNHDA and CDR2 SQIVND (reference sequence). CDR3 size: 17 residues. Trimming took off 0 bases at V and 2 bases at J, with 17 bases between the two ends. In DNA form, the CDR3 reads TGTGCCAGTAGTATAGAGATTACGGGCGGGGTGGCCTACGAGCAGTACTTC. It translates to CASSIEITGGVAYEQYF.

In DNA, the CDR3 is TGTGCCAGCGGGCCCTACAATGAGCAGTTCTTC. As protein: CASGPYNEQFF. V is TRBV9 and J is TRBJ2-1; no clear D. CDR3 length: 11 amino acids. Looked up from germline, CDR1 is SGDLS and CDR2 is YYNGEE. V was pared by 7 bases and J by 2 bases, with 4 bases between.

This sequence joins TRBV9 and TRBJ1-1; D gene ambiguous. The CDR3 consists of 15 residues. V was trimmed by 4 bases and J by 3 bases, leaving 16 bases between them. The germline CDR1 and CDR2 sequences are SGDLS and YYNGEE. CDR3 region: CASSYLGQLDTEAFF. The CDR3 nucleotides read TGTGCCAGCAGCTACTTAGGGCAGCTTGACACTGAAGCTTTCTTT.

This clonotype showed up just a few times. This chain uses TRBV2 with TRBJ2-7; D is ambiguous. Germline CDR1 and CDR2: SNHLY and FYNNEI. The CDR3 has 13 amino acids. V was shortened by 3 bases and J by 0 bases, with 6 bases between the two germline ends. Written as DNA, the CDR3 is TGTGCCAGCAGTGATTGGCACTCCTACGAGCAGTACTTC. Protein: CASSDWHSYEQYF.

The chain recombines TRBV10-3 with TRBJ2-7; tentative D call: TRBD1 (6 bases). V shed 4 bases and J shed 2 bases, with 9 bases lying between them. The CDR3 has 13 amino acids. Looked up from germline, CDR1 is ENHRY and CDR2 is SYGVKD. As DNA, the CDR3 is TGTGCCATCAGTGCGACAGGAACCTACGAGCAGTACTTC. Translated: CAISATGTYEQYF.

About this clonotype: Germline is not matched at one junction end, which may reflect a read error. This sequence joins TRBV10-2 and TRBJ2-7, with 9 bases aligning to TRBD1. Germline values: CDR1 WSHSY, CDR2 SAAADI. The CDR3 extends over 16 amino acids. The CDR3 DNA reads TGTGCCAGCAGTCAACTCCGGGACAGGGAAACCTACGAGCAGTACTTC. The encoded protein is CASSQLRDRETYEQYF.

The chain combines TRBV9 with TRBJ2-1; 9 bases are shared with TRBD2. The CDR3 is made up of 15 amino acids. The ends lost 3 bases at V and 4 bases at J; junction bases unmatched: 5. The germline V gene has CDR1 SGDLS and CDR2 YYNGEE. This CDR3 reads CASSATSGWYNEQFF. CDR3 nucleotide sequence: TGTGCCAGCAGCGCCACTAGCGGGTGGTACAATGAGCAGTTCTTC. The complete variable domain, with remaining parts taken from reference TRBV9 and TRBJ2-1, reads DSGVTQTPKHLITATGQRVTLRCSPRSGDLSVYWYQQSLDQGLQFLIQYYNGEERAKGNILERFSAQQFPDLHSELNLSSLELGDSALYFCASSATSGWYNEQFFGPGTRLTVL.

There are many counts of this clonotype. V gene TRBV6-1 combines with J gene TRBJ2-7, with TRBD1 matching 8 bases. Per germline, CDR1 MNHNS and CDR2 SASEGT. The CDR3 extends over 13 amino acids. V shed 5 bases, J shed 3 bases, and the junction held 3 bases outside the gene matches. DNA of the CDR3: TGTGCCAGCAGTCCCGGGACAGGCTACGAGCAGTACGTC. Its translation is CASSPGTGYEQYV.

V gene TRBV12-3 or TRBV12-4 combines with J gene TRBJ2-1; 13 bases match TRBD2. With 2 bases clipped from V and 8 bases from J, the junction kept 9 bases outside the gene matches. This CDR3 has 17 residues. The CDR3 is CASSLRLAGGLGHEQFF. Here the CDR3 DNA reads TGTGCCAGCAGTTTAAGACTAGCGGGGGGACTAGGTCATGAGCAGTTCTTC.

This clonotype occurred many times. V and J are TRBV12-3 or TRBV12-4 and TRBJ1-4; TRBD1 might be the D (5 bases). CDR3 length equals 11 residues. The V gene lost 6 bases and the J gene lost 6 bases, with 5 bases spanning the gap. CDR3 residues: CASRGDEKLFF. In nucleotides, the CDR3 is TGTGCCAGCAGAGGGGATGAAAAACTGTTTTTT.